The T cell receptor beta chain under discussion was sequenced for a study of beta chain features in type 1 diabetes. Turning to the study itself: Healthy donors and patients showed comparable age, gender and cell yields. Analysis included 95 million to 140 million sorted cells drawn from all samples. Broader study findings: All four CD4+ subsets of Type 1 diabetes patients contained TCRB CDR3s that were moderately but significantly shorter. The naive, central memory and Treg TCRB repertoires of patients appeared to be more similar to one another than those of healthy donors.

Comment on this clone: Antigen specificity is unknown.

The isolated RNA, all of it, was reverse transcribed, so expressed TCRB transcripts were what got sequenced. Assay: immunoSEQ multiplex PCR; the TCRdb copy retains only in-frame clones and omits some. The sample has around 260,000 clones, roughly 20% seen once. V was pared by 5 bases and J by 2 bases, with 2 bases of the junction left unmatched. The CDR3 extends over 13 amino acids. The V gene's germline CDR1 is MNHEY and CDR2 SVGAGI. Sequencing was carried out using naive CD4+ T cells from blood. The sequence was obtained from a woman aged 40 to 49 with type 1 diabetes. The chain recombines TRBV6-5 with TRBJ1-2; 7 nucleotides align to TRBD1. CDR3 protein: CASSKTGNYGYTF. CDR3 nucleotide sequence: TGTGCCAGCAGTAAGACAGGGAACTATGGCTACACCTTC.